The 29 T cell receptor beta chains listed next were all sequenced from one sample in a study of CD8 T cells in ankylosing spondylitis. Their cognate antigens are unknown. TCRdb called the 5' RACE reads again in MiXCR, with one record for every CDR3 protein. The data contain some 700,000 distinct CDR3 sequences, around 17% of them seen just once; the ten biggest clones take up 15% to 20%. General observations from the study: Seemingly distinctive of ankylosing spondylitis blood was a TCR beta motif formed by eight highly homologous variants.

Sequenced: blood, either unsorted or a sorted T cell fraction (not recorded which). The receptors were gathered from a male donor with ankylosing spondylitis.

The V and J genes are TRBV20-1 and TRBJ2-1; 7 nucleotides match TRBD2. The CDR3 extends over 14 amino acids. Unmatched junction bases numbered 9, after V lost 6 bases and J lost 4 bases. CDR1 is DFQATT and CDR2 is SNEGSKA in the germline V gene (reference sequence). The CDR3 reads CSAPLGGSYNEQFF. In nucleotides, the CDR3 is TGCAGTGCCCCACTGGGGGGGTCGTACAATGAGCAGTTCTTC.

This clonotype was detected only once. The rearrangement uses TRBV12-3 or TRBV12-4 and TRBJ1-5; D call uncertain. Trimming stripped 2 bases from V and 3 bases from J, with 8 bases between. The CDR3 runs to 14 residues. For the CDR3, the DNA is TGTGCCAGCAGTTTATCGAACAACAATCAGCCCCAGCATTTT. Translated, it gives CASSLSNNNQPQHF.

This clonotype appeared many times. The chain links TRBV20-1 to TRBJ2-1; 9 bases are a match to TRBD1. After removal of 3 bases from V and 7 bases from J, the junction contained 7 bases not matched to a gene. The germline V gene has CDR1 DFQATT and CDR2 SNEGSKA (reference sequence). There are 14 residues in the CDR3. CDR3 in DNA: TGCAGTGCTAGGGGACAGGGCACTGGGAATGAGCAGTTCTTC. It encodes CSARGQGTGNEQFF.

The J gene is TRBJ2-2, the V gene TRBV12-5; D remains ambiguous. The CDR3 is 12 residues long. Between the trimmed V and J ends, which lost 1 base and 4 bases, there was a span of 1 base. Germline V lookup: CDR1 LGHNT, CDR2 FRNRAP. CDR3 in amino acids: CASGLGTGELFF. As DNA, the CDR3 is TGTGCTAGTGGTTTGGGCACCGGGGAGCTGTTTTTT.

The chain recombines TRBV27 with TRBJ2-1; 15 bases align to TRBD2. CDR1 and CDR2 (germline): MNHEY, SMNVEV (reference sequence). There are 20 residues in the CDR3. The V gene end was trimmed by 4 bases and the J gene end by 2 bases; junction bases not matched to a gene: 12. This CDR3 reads CASSSLKGLAGGEAYNEQFF. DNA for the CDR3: TGTGCCAGCAGTTCCCTCAAGGGACTAGCGGGAGGAGAGGCCTACAATGAGCAGTTCTTC.

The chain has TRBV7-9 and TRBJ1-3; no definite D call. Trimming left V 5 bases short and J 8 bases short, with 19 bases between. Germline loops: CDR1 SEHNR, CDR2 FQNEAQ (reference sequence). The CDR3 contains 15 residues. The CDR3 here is CASSPIRHHSDTIYF. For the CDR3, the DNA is TGTGCCAGCAGCCCCATCCGACATCATTCCGACACCATATATTTT.

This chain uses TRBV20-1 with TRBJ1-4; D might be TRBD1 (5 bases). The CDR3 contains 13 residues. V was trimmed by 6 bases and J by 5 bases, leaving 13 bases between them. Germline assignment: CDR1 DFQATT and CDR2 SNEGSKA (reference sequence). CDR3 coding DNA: TGCAGTGCAACCCGGGACGGGAATGAAAAACTGTTTTTT. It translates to CSATRDGNEKLFF.

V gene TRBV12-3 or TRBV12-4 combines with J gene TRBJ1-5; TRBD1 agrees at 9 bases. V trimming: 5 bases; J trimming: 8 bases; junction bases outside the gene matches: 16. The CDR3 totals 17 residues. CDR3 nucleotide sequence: TGTGCCAGCAGTCCCAGATGGGACAGGGCAAGGAAGGAGCCCCAGCATTTT. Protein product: CASSPRWDRARKEPQHF.

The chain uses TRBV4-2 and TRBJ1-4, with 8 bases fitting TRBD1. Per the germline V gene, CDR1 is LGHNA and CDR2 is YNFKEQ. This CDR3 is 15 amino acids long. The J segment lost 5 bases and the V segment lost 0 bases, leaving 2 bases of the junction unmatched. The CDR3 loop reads CASSQENRGNEKLFF. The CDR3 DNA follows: TGTGCCAGCAGCCAAGAAAACAGGGGGAATGAAAAACTGTTTTTT.

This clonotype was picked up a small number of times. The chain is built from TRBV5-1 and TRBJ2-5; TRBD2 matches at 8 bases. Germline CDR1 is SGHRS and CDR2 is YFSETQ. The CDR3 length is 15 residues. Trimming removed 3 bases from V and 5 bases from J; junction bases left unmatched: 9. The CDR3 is CASSSMLAGGETQYF. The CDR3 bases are TGCGCCAGCAGCTCTATGCTAGCGGGTGGGGAGACCCAGTACTTC.

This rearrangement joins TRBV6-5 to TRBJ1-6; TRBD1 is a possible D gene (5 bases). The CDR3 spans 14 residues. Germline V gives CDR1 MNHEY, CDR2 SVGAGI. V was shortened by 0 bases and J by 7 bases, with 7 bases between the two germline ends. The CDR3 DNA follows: TGTGCCAGCAGTTACTCGGGGGTGAATTCACCCCTCCACTTT. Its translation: CASSYSGVNSPLHF.

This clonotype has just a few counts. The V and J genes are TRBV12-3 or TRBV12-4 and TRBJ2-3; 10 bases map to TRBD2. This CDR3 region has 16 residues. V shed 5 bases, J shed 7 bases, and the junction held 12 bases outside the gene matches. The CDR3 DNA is TGTGCCAGCAGTCCTCTTATAGCGGGGGGTATAAATACGCAGTATTTT. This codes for CASSPLIAGGINTQYF.

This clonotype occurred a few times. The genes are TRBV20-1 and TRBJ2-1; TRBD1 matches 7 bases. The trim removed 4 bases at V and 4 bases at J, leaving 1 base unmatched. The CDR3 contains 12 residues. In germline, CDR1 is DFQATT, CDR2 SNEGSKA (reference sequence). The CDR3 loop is CSAKGQYNEQFF. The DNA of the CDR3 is TGCAGTGCTAAGGGACAGTACAATGAGCAGTTCTTC.

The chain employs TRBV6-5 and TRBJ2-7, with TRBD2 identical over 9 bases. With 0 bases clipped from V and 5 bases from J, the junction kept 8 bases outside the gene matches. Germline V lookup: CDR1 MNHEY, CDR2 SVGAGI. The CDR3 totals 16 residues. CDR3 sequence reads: CASSYSTAGGPHEQYF. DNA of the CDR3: TGTGCCAGCAGTTACTCGACGGCGGGAGGGCCCCACGAGCAGTACTTC.

DNA of the CDR3: TGTGCCAGCAGCTCCCTGGACTACAATGAGCAGTTCTTC. This gives the protein CASSSLDYNEQFF. The chain is built from TRBV7-6 and TRBJ2-1; D not resolved. Germline values: CDR1 SGHVS, CDR2 FNYEAQ. The CDR3 loop spans 13 amino acids. V lost 4 bases and J lost 3, with 7 bases in between.

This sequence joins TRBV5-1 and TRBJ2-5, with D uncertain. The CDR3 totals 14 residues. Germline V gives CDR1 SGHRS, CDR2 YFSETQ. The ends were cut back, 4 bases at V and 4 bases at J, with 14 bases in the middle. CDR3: CASSRGPTGETQYF. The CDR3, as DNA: TGCGCCAGCAGCAGAGGCCCCACCGGAGAGACCCAGTACTTC.

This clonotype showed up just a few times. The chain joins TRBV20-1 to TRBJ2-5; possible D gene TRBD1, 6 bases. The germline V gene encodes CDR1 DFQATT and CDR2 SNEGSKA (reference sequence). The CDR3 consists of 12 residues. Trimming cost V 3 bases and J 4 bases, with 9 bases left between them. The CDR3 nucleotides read TGCAGTGCTAGCGCAGGGGTAGAGACCCAGTACTTC. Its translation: CSASAGVETQYF.

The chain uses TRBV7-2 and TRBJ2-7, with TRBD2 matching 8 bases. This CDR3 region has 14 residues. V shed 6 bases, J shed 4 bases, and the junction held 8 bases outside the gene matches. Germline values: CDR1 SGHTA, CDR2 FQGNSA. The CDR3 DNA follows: TGTGCCAGCAGGCGAGCGGGGGACCTTTACGAGCAGTACTTC. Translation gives CASRRAGDLYEQYF.

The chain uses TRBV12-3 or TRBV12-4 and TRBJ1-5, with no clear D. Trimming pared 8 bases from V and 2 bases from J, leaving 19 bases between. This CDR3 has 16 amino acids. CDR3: CASARASDVGNQPQHF. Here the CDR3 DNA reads TGTGCCAGCGCCCGGGCCTCGGACGTAGGCAATCAGCCCCAGCATTTT.

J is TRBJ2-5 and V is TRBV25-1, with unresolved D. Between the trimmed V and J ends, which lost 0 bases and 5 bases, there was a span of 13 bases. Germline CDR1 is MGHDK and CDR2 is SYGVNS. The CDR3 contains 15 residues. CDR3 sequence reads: CASSEYRSSSETQYF. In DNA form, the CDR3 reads TGTGCCAGCAGTGAATACAGGTCTAGTAGCGAGACCCAGTACTTC.

The CDR3 reads CASSWGGSVYEQYF. CDR3 DNA: TGTGCCAGCAGCTGGGGGGGGTCAGTCTACGAGCAGTACTTC. The V gene is TRBV3-1, the J gene TRBJ2-7; 7 bases are shared with TRBD2. CDR1 and CDR2 (germline): LGHDT, YNNKEL (reference sequence). V shed 5 bases and J 3 bases; nucleotides not matched to a gene: 7. This CDR3 is built from 14 residues.

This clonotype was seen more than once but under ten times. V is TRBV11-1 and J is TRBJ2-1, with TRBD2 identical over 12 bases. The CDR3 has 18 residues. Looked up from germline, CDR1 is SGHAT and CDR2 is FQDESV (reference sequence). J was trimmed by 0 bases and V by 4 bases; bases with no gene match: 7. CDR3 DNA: TGTGCCAGCAGCTCTTCGACTAGCGGGGGACGCTCCTACAATGAGCAGTTCTTC. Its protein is CASSSSTSGGRSYNEQFF. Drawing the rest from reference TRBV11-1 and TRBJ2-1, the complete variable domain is EAEVAQSPRYKITEKSQAVAFWCDPISGHATLYWYRQILGQGPELLVQFQDESVVDDSQLPKDRFSAERLKGVDSTLKIQPAELGDSAMYLCASSSSTSGGRSYNEQFFGPGTRLTVL.

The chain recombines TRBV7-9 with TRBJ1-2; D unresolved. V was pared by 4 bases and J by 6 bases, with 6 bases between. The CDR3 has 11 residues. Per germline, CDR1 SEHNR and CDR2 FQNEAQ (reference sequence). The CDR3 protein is CASSYENGYTF. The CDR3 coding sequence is TGTGCCAGCAGCTACGAGAATGGCTACACCTTC.

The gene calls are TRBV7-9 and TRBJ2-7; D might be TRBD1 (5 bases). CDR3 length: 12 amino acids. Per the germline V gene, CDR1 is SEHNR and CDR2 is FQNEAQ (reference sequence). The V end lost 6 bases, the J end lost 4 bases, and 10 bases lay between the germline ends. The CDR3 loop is CASRKTDYEQYF. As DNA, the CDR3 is TGTGCCAGCAGGAAGACAGATTACGAGCAGTACTTC. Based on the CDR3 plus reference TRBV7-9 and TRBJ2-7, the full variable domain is DTGVSQNPRHKITKRGQNVTFRCDPISEHNRLYWYRQTLGQGPEFLTYFQNEAQLEKSRLLSDRFSAERPKGSFSTLEIQRTEQGDSAMYLCASRKTDYEQYFGPGTRLTVT.

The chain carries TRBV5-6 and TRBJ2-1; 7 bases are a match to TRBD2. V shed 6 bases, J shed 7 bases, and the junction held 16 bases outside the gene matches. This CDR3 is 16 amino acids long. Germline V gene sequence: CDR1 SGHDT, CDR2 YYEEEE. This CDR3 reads CASNYLSGGGLNEQFF. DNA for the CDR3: TGTGCCAGCAACTACCTCTCAGGCGGGGGTTTGAATGAGCAGTTCTTC.

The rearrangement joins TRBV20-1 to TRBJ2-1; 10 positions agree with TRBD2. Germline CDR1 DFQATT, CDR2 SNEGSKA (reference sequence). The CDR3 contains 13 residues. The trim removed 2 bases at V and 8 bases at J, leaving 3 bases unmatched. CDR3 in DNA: TGCAGTGCTAGACTAGCGGGAGTCTATGAGCAGTTCTTC. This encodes CSARLAGVYEQFF.

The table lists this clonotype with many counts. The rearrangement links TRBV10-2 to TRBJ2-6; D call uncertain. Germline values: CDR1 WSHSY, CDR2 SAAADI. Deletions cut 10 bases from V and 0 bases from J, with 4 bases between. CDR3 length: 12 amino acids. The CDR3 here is CATDSGANVLTF. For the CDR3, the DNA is TGCGCCACCGACTCTGGGGCCAACGTCCTGACTTTC.

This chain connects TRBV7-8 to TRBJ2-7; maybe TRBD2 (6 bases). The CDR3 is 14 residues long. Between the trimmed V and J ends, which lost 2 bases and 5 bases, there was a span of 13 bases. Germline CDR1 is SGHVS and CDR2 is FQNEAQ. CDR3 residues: CASSLLSGEDEQYF. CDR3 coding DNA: TGTGCCAGCAGCTTACTTAGTGGGGAGGACGAGCAGTACTTC.

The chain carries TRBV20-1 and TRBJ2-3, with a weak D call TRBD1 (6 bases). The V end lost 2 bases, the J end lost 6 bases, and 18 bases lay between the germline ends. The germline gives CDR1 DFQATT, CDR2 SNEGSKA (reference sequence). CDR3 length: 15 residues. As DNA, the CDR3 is TGCAGTGCTAGATCGAGGCTCCAGGGGATTGATACGCAGTATTTT. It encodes CSARSRLQGIDTQYF.